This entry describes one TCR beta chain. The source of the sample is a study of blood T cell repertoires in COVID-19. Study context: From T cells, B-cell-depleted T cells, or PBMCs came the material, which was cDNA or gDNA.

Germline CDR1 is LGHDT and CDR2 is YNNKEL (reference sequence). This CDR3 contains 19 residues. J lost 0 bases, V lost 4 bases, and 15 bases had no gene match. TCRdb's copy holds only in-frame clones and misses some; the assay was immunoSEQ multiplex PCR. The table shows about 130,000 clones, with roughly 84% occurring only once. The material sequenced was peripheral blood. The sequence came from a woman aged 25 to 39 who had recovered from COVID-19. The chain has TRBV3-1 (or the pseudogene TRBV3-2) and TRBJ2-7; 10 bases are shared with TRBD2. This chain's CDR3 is CASSRNTDTSGISSYEQYF. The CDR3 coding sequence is TGTGCCAGCAGCCGCAACACCGACACTAGCGGGATAAGCTCCTACGAGCAGTACTTC.